This T cell receptor beta chain originates from a study of blood T cells in healthy people across ages. Study-wide results and limits: Naive and antigen-experienced cells were not separated, limiting conclusive comparison. While age rose, TCR beta diversity per million T cells dropped in a roughly linear way.

CDR3 length: 15 amino acids. CDR1 is DFQATT and CDR2 is SNEGSKA in the germline V gene (reference sequence). As to this clonotype: No antigen is known for it.

In terms of origin and age, donors were healthy Caucasian individuals from Russia aged 6 to 90. A sample-barcoded 5' primer and a J-beta primer mix were used in a second PCR of roughly 6 to 11 cycles. Sequencing yielded, for each sample, at least 3 million paired-end reads carrying CDR3. One entry per CDR3 protein, called by TCRdb with MiXCR from the 5' RACE reads. Among approximately 770,000 distinct CDR3 sequences listed, 55% to 70% were seen once. The sequenced material came from blood. The sequence derives from a man aged 25-40 years in good health. The chain couples TRBV20-1 to TRBJ2-7, with D possibly TRBD1 on 5 matching bases. CDR3 loop: CSLRDLRQYNYEQYF. CDR3 nucleotides: TGCAGCCTCAGAGACTTACGACAGTATAACTACGAGCAGTACTTC.